The clone carrying this T cell receptor beta chain was observed a handful of times. Its antigen is not known. Germline V lookup: CDR1 SGDLS, CDR2 YYNGEE. CDR3 length: 14 amino acids. Deletions cut 0 bases from V and 7 bases from J, with 10 bases between. This entry comes from a study of persistence of HIV-infected CD4 T cells. The stimulus was an HIV-1 Gag 15-mer peptide pool, 1 ug/peptide/mL. CD4+ T cells upregulating both CD40 ligand and CD69 were sorted as responding cells. Suppressive ART was started during chronic HIV-1 infection in these adults. Donors had CD4+ T cell counts above 400 cells/uL and were CMV-seropositive. Study results and limitations: Compared with CD3/CD28-stimulated cells, CMV- and Gag-responding cells showed lower TCRbeta richness. Within sorted populations, more oligoclonal TCRs accompanied more oligoclonal proviruses.

The libraries were made with immunoSEQ version 4 in survey mode. Profiled with immunoSEQ multiplex PCR; TCRdb holds only in-frame clones, not every one. The table lists 20,000 to 25,000 clones, 74% of them singletons, with approximately 1.7% in the top ten. The material sequenced was CD4+ T cells sorted from PBMCs after roughly 19-hour stimulation, taken from a patient who received antiretroviral therapy. The rearrangement uses TRBV9 and TRBJ1-4; D might be TRBD1 (5 bases). This TCR came from an adult man with HIV who was CMV-seropositive. CDR3 amino acids: CASSVVATAEKLFF. Written as DNA, the CDR3 is TGTGCCAGCAGCGTAGTAGCGACAGCTGAAAAACTGTTTTTT.